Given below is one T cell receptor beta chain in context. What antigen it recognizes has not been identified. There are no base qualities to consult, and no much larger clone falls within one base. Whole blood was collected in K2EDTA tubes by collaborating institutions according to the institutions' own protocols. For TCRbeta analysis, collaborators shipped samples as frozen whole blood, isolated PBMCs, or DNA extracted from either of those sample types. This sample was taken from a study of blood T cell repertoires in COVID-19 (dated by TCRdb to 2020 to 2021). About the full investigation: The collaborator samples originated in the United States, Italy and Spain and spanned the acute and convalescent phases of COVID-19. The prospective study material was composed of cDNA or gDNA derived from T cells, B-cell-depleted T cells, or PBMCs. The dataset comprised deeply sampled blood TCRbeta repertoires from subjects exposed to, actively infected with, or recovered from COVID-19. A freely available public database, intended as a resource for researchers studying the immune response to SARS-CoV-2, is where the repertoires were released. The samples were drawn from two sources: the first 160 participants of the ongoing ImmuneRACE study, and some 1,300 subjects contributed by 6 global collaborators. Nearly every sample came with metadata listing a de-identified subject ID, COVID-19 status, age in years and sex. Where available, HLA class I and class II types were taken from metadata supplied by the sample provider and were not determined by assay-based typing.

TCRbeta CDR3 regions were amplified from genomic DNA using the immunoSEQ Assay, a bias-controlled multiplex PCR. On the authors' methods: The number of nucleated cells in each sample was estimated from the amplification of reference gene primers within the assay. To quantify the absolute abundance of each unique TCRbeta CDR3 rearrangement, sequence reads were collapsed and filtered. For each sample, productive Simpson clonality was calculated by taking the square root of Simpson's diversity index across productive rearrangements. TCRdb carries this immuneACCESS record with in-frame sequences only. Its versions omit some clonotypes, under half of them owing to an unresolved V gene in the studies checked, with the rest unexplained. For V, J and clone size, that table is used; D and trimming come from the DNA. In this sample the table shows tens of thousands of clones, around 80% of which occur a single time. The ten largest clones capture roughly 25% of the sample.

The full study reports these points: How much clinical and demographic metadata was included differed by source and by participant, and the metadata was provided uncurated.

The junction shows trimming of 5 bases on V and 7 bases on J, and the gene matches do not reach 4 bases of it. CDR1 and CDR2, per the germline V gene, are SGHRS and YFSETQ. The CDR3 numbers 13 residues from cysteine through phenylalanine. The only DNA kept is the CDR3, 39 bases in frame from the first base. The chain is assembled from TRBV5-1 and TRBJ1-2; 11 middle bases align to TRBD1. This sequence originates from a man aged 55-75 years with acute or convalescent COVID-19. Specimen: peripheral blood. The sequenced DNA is TGCGCCAGCAGTCCCGGGACAGGGGGTGGCTACACCTTC. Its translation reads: CASSPGTGGGYTF.